The present T cell receptor (beta chain) was sequenced within a study of blood T cell repertoires in COVID-19. Study-level information: PBMCs, B-cell-depleted T cells, or T cells were the source of the cDNA or gDNA that made up the material.

During active infection, Seattle patients enrolled and were then monitored through disease. The CDR3 sequence is 14 residues long. CDR1 is DFQATT and CDR2 is SNEGSKA in the germline V gene (reference sequence). The authors' processing: Amplification from reference gene primers served as the basis for estimated nucleated cell counts. Using immunoSEQ multiplex PCR, the repertoire was profiled, and TCRdb retains in-frame clones only, with some absent. D and trimming come from the DNA, and the V and J calls and clone size come from that table. This table holds approximately 250,000 clones, around 90% found once.

The TCR sequence derives from a woman in her sixties or seventies with COVID-19, enrolled during active disease. The V and J genes are TRBV20-1 and TRBJ2-5; TRBD2 aligns across 8 bases. The last part of the DNA fits TRBJ2-7 better; the J call may be wrong. The material sequenced was peripheral blood. CDR3 amino acids: CSASQASGRYEQYF. CDR3 DNA sequence: TGCAGTGCTAGTCAAGCTAGCGGGCGCTACGAGCAGTACTTC.